This T cell receptor beta chain was captured by sequencing in a study of blood T cell repertoires in COVID-19 (TCRdb year 2020). Regarding the research as a whole: Samples covering the acute and convalescent phases of COVID-19 were provided by collaborators in the United States, Italy and Spain. The material from the prospective study consisted of cDNA or gDNA derived from T cells, B-cell-depleted T cells, or PBMCs. The dataset comprised deeply sampled blood TCRbeta repertoires from subjects exposed to, actively infected with, or recovered from COVID-19. The repertoires were released in a freely available public database intended as a resource for research on the immune response to SARS-CoV-2. Samples came from the ongoing ImmuneRACE study (first 160 participants) plus 1,254 subjects from 6 global collaborators. The sample metadata nearly always contained a de-identified subject ID, COVID-19 status, age in years and sex. Where HLA class I and class II types were available, the types were taken from metadata supplied by the sample provider, not from assay-based typing. What the research found in general, with its limitations: The quantity of clinical and demographic metadata differed by source and by participant and was supplied without curation.

TCRbeta CDR3 regions were amplified from genomic DNA using the immunoSEQ Assay, a bias-controlled multiplex PCR. The authors' pipeline ran thus. Within the assay, amplification of reference gene primers was used to estimate how many nucleated cells each sample contained. To quantify the absolute abundance of each unique TCRbeta CDR3 rearrangement, sequence reads were collapsed and filtered. For each sample, productive Simpson clonality was calculated as the square root of Simpson's diversity index across productive rearrangements. The table comes from immuneACCESS by way of TCRdb, which keeps in-frame sequences with V and J called. Part of the clones is missing from these tables; in studies checked, under half for an unresolved V gene and the rest for unknown reasons. That table supplies the V and J calls and clone size; D and trimming were determined from the DNA. The sample data list roughly 62,000 clones, and 80% to 85% of these were observed just once. Around 9.6% of the sample is taken by the ten largest.

Turning to this clone: Its antigen is unknown. The input lacks base qualities; no much larger clone sits a single base away.

At one collaborating source in Seattle, patients were enrolled during active infection and were followed longitudinally through the course of disease. The collaborating institutions used their own protocols to collect whole blood in K2EDTA tubes. For TCRbeta analysis, collaborators shipped samples as frozen whole blood, isolated PBMCs, or DNA extracted from either of those sample types. The clonotype comes from a man aged 30-40 years with COVID-19, enrolled during active disease. The sequenced material came from peripheral blood.

The DNA reads TGTGCCAGCAGCTTCGGGGGTTCCTACGAGCAGTACTTC. The translation is CASSFGGSYEQYF. The sequence joins TRBV7-8 to TRBJ2-7; TRBD2 might be the D gene, on 6 matching bases. Between the V and J ends, shortened by 3 bases and 1 base respectively, the junction contains 7 bases. Looking up the germline V gene yields CDR1 SGHVS and CDR2 FQNEAQ. The CDR3 measures 13 amino acids from cysteine to phenylalanine. Only the CDR3 part of the read is kept: 39 bases, read in frame from the first base.